This is a list of T cell receptor beta chains from one sample in a study of lymphopenia after photon versus proton radiotherapy. Sequenced by immunoSEQ multiplex PCR; TCRdb stores in-frame clones only, minus some. The sample has 30,000 to 40,000 clones, about 80% seen once. Sequencing used peripheral blood, obtained from a patient treated with proton-based radiotherapy. The source is a woman in her seventies with pancreatic cancer. Both conserved end residues are part of each CDR3. Each record gives: V gene, clone size, D gene, J gene, CDR3 length, CDR3 protein, CDR3 DNA. A D gene is named only where the DNA matches it firmly. Only part of the rows carry a size: once, few, many, or a class if the clone is expanded.

TRBV5-1,-,TRBD2,TRBJ2-2,15,CASRRPSGLTGELFF,TGCGCCAGCAGAAGGCCTAGCGGGTTGACCGGGGAGCTGTTTTTT
TRBV6-5,-,-,TRBJ2-7,13,CASRASRTYEQYF,TGTGCCAGCAGGGCTAGCAGAACCTACGAGCAGTACTTC
TRBV7-3,-,TRBD2,TRBJ2-1,12,CASSISGSEQFF,TGTGCCAGCAGCATTAGCGGGAGTGAGCAGTTCTTC
TRBV19,-,-,TRBJ2-7,13,CASSNLDSYEQYF,TGTGCCAGTAGCAACCTGGACAGCTACGAGCAGTACTTC
TRBV7-9,-,TRBD2,TRBJ2-5,16,CASSSSSGRAGETQYF,TGTGCCAGCAGCTCTTCTAGCGGGAGGGCAGGAGAGACCCAGTACTTC
TRBV5-4,-,-,TRBJ2-1,16,CASSGKQGAPYNEQFF,TGTGCCAGCAGCGGAAAACAGGGTGCCCCCTACAATGAGCAGTTCTTC
TRBV5-1,-,TRBD1,TRBJ1-4,17,CASSSKTGRATNEKLFF,TGCGCCAGCAGCTCGAAGACAGGGAGGGCAACTAATGAAAAACTGTTTTTT
TRBV19,few,TRBD1,TRBJ1-5,14,CASSAGTAGQPQHF,TGTGCCAGTAGTGCTGGGACAGCTGGTCAGCCCCAGCATTTT
TRBV28,-,TRBD1,TRBJ1-1,16,CASRMQGAGQNTEAFF,TGTGCCAGCAGGATGCAGGGGGCCGGACAGAACACTGAAGCTTTCTTT
TRBV5-8,once,-,TRBJ1-2,15,CASSLMGRVQDGYTF,TGTGCCAGCAGCTTGATGGGCAGGGTACAGGATGGCTACACCTTC
TRBV19,-,TRBD2,TRBJ2-5,16,CASSRALGLGTETQYF,TGTGCCAGTAGTAGGGCCCTGGGACTAGGAACAGAGACCCAGTACTTC
TRBV19,-,-,TRBJ2-5,15,CATRGVAALPETQYF,TGTGCCACTAGGGGGGTAGCGGCCCTCCCTGAGACCCAGTACTTC
TRBV10-3,once,-,TRBJ1-5,14,CAISEGQTGQPQHF,TGTGCCATCAGTGAGGGCCAAACGGGTCAGCCCCAGCATTTT
TRBV9,-,-,TRBJ2-3,15,CASSVASTYTDTQYF,TGTGCCAGCAGCGTAGCTAGCACTTACACAGATACGCAGTATTTT
TRBV5-1,-,TRBD2,TRBJ2-1,15,CASSSSGLTYNEQFF,TGCGCCAGCAGTTCGTCGGGACTAACCTACAATGAGCAGTTCTTC
TRBV7-9,-,-,TRBJ2-3,10,CAGQSDTQYF,TGTGCCGGCCAATCAGATACGCAGTATTTT
TRBV29-1,-,TRBD2,TRBJ2-3,16,CSAGLAGGLRTDTQYF,TGCAGCGCCGGACTAGCGGGAGGGTTACGCACAGATACGCAGTATTTT
TRBV10-3,-,-,TRBJ2-1,13,CAISGSEFNEQFF,TGTGCCATCAGTGGCTCAGAGTTCAATGAGCAGTTCTTC